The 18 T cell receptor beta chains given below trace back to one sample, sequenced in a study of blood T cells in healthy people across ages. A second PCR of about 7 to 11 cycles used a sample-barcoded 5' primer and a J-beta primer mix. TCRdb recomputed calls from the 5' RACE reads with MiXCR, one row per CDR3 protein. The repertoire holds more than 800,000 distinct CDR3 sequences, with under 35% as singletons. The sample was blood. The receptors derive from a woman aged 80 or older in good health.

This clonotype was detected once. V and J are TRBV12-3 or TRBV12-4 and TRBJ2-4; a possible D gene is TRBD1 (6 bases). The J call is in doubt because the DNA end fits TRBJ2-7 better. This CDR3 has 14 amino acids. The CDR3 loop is CASSLQGKRNEQYF. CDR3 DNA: TGTGCCAGCAGTTTACAGGGGAAGCGGAACGAGCAGTACTTC.

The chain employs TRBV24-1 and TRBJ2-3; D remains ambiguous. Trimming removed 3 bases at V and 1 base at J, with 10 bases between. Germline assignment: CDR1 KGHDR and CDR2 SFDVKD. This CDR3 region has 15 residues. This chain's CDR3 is CATSDPGVGTDTQYF. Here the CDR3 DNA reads TGTGCCACCAGTGATCCCGGAGTAGGCACAGATACGCAGTATTTT.

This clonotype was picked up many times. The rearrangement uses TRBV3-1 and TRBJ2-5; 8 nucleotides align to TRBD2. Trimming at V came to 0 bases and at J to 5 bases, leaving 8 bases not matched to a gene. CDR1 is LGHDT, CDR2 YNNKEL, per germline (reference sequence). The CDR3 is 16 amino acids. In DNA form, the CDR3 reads TGTGCCAGCAGCCAAGATCCCCAGCGGGGGCGGGAGACCCAGTACTTC. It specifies CASSQDPQRGRETQYF.

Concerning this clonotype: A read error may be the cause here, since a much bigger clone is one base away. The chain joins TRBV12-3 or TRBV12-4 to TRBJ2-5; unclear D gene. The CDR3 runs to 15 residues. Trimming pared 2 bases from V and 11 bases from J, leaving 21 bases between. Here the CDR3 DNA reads TGTGCCAGCAGTTTAAATTACGGGCCTTCTAATGAGCAGTACTTC. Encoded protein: CASSLNYGPSNEQYF.

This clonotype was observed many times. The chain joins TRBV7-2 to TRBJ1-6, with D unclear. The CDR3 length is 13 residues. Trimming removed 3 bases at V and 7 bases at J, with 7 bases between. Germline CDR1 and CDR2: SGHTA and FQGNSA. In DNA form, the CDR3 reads TGTGCCAGCAGCTTGACAAGAAATTCACCCCTCCACTTT. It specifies CASSLTRNSPLHF.

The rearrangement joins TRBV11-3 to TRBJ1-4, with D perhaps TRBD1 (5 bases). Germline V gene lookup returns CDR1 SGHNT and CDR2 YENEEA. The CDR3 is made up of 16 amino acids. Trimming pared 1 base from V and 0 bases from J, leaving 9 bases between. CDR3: CASSLAGRSTNEKLFF. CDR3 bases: TGTGCCAGCAGCTTAGCGGGACGGTCAACTAATGAAAAACTGTTTTTT.

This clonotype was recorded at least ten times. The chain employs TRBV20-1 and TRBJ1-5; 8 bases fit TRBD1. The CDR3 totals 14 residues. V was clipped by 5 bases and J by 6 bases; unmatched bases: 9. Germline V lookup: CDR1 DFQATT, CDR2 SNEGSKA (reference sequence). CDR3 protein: CSAGGQGSGQPQHF. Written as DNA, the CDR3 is TGCAGTGCTGGTGGACAGGGATCGGGTCAGCCCCAGCATTTT.

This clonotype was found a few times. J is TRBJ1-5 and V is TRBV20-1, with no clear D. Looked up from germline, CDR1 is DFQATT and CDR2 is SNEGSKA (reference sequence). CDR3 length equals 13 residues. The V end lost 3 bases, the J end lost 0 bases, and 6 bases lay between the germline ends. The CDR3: CSASLDSNQPQHF. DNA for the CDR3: TGCAGTGCTAGTCTTGATAGCAATCAGCCCCAGCATTTT.

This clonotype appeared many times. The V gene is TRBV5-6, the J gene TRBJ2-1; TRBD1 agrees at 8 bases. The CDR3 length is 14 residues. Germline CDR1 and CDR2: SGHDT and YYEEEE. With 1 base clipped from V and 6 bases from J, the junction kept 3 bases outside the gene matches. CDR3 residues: CASSLTGQGNEQFF. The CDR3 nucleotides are TGTGCCAGCAGCTTGACAGGACAGGGCAATGAGCAGTTCTTC.

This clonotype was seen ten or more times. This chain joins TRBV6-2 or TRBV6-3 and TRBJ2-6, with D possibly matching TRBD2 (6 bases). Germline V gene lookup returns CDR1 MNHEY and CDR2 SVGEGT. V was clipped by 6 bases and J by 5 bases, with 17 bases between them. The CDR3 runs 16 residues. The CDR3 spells CASRPGGNSRANVLTF. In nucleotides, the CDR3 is TGTGCCAGCAGACCCGGAGGGAACTCCAGGGCCAACGTCCTGACTTTC.

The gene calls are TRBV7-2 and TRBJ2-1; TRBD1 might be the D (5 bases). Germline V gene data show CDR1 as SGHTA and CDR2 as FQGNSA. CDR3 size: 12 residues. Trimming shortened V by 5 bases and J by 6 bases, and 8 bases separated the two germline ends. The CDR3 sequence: CASSIRGNEQFF. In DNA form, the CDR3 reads TGTGCCAGCAGCATTAGGGGCAATGAGCAGTTCTTC.

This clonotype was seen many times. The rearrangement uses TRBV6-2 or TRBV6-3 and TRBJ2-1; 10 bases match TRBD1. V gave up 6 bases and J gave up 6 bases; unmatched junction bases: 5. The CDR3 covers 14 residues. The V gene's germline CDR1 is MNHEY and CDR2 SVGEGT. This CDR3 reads CASRGQGIINEQFF. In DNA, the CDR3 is TGTGCCAGCAGGGGACAGGGGATTATCAATGAGCAGTTCTTC.

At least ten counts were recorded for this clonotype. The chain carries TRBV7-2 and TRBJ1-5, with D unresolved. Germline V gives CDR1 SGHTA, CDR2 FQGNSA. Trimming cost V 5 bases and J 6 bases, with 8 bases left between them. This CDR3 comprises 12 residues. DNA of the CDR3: TGTGCCAGCAGCCTCCTAGGTCAGCCCCAGCATTTT. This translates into CASSLLGQPQHF.

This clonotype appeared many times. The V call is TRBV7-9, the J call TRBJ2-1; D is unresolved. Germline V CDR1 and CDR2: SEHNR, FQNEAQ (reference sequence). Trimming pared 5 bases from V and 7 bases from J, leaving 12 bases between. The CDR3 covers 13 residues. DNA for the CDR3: TGTGCCAGCAGCCAAAACGGGCCTAATGAGCAGTTCTTC. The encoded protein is CASSQNGPNEQFF.

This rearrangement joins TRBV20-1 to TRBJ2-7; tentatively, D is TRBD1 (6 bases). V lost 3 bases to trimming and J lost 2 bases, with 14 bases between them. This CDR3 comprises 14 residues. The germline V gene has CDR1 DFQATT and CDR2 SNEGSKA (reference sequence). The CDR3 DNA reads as TGCAGTGCTAGGGGGCAGGGGCAAGCCTACGAGCAGTACTTC. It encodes CSARGQGQAYEQYF.

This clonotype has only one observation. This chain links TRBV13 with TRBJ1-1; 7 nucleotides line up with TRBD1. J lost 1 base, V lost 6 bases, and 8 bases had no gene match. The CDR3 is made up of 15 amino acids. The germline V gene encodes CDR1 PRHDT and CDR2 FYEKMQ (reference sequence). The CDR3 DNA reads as TGTGCCAGCAGTCACAGGGGCCGAGGGAACACTGAAGCTTTCTTT. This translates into CASSHRGRGNTEAFF. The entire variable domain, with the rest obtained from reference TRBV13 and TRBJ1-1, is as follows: AAGVIQSPRHLIKEKRETATLKCYPIPRHDTVYWYQQGPGQDPQFLISFYEKMQSDKGSIPDRFSAQQFSDYHSELNMSSLELGDSALYFCASSHRGRGNTEAFFGQGTRLTVV.

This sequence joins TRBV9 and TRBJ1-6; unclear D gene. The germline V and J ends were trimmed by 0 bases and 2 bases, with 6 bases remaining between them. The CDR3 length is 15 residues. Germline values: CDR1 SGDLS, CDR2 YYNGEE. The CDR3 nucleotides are TGTGCCAGCAGCGTAGATGGGGCCTATAATTCACCCCTCCACTTT. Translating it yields CASSVDGAYNSPLHF.

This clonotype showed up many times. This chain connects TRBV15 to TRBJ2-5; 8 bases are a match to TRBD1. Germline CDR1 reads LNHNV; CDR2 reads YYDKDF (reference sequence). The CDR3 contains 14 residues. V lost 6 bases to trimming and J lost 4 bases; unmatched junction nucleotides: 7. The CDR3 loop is CATRSRQGLETQYF. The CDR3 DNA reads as TGTGCCACCAGGTCGAGACAGGGGTTAGAGACCCAGTACTTC.